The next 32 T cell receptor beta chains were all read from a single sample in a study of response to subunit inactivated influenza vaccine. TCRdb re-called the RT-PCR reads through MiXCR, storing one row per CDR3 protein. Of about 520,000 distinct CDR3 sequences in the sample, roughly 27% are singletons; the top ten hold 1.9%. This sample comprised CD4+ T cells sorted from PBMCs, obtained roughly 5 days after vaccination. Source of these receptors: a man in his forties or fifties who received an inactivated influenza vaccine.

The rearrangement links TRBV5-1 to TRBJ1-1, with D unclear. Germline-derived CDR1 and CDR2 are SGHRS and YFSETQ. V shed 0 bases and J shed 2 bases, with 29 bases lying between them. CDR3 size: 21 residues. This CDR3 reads CASSLALFFGPYGPDNTEAFF. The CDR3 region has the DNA TGCGCCAGCAGCTTGGCCCTCTTTTTTGGGCCCTACGGTCCAGACAACACTGAAGCTTTCTTT. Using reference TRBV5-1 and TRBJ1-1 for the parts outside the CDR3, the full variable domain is KAGVTQTPRYLIKTRGQQVTLSCSPISGHRSVSWYQQTPGQGLQFLFEYFSETQRNKGNFPGRFSGRQFSNSRSEMNVSTLELGDSALYLCASSLALFFGPYGPDNTEAFFGQGTRLTVV.

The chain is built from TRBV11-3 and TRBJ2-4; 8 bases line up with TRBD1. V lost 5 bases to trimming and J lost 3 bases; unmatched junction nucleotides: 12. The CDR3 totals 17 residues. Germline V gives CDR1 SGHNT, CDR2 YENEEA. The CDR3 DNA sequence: TGTGCCAGCAGCCGCCGGGCAGGGGGCAGGGGCAAAAACATTCAGTACTTC. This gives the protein CASSRRAGGRGKNIQYF. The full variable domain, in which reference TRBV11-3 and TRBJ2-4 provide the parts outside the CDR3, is EAGVVQSPRYKIIEKKQPVAFWCNPISGHNTLYWYLQNLGQGPELLIRYENEEAVDDSQLPKDRFSAERLKGVDSTLKIQPAELGDSAVYLCASSRRAGGRGKNIQYFGAGTRLSVL.

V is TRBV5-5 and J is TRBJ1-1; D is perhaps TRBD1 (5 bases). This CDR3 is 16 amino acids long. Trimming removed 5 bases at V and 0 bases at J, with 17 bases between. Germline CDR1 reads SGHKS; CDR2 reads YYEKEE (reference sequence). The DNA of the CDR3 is TGTGCCAGCAGTCTACAGGTGCGAACGATGAACACTGAAGCTTTCTTT. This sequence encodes CASSLQVRTMNTEAFF. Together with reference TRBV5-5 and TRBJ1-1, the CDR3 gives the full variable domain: DAGVTQSPTHLIKTRGQQVTLRCSPISGHKSVSWYQQVLGQGPQFIFQYYEKEERGRGNFPDRFSARQFPNYSSELNVNALLLGDSALYLCASSLQVRTMNTEAFFGQGTRLTVV.

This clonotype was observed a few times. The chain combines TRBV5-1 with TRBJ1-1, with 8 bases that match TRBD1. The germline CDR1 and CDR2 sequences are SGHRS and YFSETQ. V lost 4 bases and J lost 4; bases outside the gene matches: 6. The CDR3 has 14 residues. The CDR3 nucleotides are TGCGCCAGCAGCCCACTGACAGGGGCCACTGAAGCTTTCTTT. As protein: CASSPLTGATEAFF.

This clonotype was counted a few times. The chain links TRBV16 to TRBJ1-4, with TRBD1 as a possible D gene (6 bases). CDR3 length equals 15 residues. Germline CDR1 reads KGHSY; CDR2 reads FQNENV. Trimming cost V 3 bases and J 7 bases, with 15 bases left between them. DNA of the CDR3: TGTGCCAGCAGCCAGACTCAGGGGAAGGGTGAAAAACTGTTTTTT. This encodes CASSQTQGKGEKLFF.

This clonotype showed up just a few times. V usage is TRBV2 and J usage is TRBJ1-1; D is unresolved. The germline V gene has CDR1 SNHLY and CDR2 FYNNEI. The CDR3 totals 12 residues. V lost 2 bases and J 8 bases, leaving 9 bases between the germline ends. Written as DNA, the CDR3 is TGTGCCAGCAGTGAACAACAGAACGAAGCTTTCTTT. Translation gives CASSEQQNEAFF.

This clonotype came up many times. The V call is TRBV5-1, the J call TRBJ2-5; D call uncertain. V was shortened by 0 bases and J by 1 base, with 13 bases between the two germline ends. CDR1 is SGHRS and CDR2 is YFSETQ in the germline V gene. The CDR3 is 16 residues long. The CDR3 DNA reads TGCGCCAGCAGCTTGGATCTGGCCAGGCCCCAAGAGACCCAGTACTTC. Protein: CASSLDLARPQETQYF.

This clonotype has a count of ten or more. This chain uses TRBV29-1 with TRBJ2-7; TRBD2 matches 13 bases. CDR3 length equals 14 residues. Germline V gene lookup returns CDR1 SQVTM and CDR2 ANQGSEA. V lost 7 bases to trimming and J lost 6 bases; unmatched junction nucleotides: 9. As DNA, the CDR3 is TGCAGCGGTCTAACTAGCGGGAGGGCCTCCGAGCAGTACTTC. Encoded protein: CSGLTSGRASEQYF.

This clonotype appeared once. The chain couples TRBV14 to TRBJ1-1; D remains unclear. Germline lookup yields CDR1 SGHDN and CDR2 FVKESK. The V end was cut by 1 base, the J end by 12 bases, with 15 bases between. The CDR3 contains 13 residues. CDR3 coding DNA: TGTGCCAGCAGCCAAGGGGTCCGGGATAGAACTTTCTTT. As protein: CASSQGVRDRTFF.

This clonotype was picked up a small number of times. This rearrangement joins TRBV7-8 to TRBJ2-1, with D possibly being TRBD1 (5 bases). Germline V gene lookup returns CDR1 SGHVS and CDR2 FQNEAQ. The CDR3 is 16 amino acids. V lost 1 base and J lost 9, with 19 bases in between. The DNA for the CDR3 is TGTGCCAGCAGCTTAGTCCCCGACAGAGCTACGACTGAGCAGTTCTTC. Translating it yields CASSLVPDRATTEQFF.

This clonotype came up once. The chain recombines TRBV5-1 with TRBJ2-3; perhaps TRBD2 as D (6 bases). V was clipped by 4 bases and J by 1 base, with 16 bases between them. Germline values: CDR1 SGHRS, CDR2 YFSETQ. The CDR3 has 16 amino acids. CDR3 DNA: TGCGCCAGCAGCCCGGGACCCCCGGGGGGCACAGATACGCAGTATTTT. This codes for CASSPGPPGGTDTQYF.

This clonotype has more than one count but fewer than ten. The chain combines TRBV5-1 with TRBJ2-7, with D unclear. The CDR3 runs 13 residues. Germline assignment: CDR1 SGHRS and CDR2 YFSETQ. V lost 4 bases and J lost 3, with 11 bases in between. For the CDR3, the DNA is TGCGCCAGCAGCCGCGGACCCAACTACGAGCAGTACTTC. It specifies CASSRGPNYEQYF.

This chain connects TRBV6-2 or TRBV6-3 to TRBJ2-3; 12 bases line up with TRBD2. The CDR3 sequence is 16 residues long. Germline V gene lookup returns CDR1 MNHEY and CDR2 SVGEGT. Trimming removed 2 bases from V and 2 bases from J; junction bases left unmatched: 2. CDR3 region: CASSYRTSGDTDTQYF. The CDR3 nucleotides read TGTGCCAGCAGTTACCGGACTAGCGGGGACACAGATACGCAGTATTTT.

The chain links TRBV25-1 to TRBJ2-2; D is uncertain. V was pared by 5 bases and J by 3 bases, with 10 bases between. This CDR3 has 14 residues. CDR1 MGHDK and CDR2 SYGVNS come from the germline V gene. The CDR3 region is CASSFGYDTGELFF. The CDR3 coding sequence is TGTGCCAGCAGTTTTGGCTACGACACCGGGGAGCTGTTTTTT.

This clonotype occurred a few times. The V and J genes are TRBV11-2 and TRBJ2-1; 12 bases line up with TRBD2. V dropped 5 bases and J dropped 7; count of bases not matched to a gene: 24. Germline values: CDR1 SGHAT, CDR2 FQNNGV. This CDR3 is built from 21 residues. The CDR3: CASSNLTPRSLAGGPVNEQFF. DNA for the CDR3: TGTGCCAGCAGCAACTTAACCCCTAGGAGTCTAGCGGGAGGGCCTGTAAATGAGCAGTTCTTC.

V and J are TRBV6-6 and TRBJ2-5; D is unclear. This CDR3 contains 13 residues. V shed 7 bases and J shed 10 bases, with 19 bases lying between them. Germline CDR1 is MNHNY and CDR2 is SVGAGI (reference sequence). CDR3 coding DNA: TGTGCCAGCAACCCAGGACCGGGTCAGGACCAGTACTTC. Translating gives CASNPGPGQDQYF.

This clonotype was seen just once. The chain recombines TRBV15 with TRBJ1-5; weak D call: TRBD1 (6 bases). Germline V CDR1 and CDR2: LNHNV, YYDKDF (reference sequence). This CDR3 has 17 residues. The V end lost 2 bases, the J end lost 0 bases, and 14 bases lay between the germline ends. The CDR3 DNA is TGTGCCACCAGCAGACTAAGACAGGATCGTAGCAATCAGCCCCAGCATTTT. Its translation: CATSRLRQDRSNQPQHF.

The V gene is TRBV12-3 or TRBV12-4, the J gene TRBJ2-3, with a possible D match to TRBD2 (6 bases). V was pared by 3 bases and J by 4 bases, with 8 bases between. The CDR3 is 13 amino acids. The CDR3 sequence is CASSLDYADTQYF. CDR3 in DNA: TGTGCCAGCAGTTTGGACTACGCAGATACGCAGTATTTT.

The CDR3 region has the DNA TGTGCCATCAGTAAAACCCGGGACCCAAGCCTGGGAGAGACCCAGTACTTC. Translating gives CAISKTRDPSLGETQYF. This chain connects TRBV10-3 to TRBJ2-5; perhaps D is TRBD1 or TRBD2 (5 bases each). Looked up from germline, CDR1 is ENHRY and CDR2 is SYGVKD. Trimming removed 5 bases at V and 4 bases at J, with 23 bases between. The CDR3 sequence is 17 residues long.

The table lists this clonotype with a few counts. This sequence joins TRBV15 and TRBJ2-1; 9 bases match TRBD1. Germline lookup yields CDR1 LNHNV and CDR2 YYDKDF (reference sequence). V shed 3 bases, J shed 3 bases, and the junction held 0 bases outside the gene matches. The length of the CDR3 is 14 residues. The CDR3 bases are TGTGCCACCAGCAGGGACAGGGGCTACAATGAGCAGTTCTTC. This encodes CATSRDRGYNEQFF.

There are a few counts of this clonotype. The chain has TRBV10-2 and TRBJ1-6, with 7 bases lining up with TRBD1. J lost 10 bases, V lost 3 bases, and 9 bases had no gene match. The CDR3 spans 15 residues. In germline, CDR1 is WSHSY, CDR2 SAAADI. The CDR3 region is CASSEKRQGRSPLHF. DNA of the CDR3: TGCGCCAGCAGTGAAAAGAGACAGGGAAGATCACCCCTCCACTTT.

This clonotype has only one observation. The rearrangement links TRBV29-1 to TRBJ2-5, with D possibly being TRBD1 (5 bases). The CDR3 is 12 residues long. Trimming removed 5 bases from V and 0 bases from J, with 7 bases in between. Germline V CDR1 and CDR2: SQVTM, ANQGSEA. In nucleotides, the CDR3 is TGCAGCGTTTCAGGGAACCAAGAGACCCAGTACTTC. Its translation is CSVSGNQETQYF.

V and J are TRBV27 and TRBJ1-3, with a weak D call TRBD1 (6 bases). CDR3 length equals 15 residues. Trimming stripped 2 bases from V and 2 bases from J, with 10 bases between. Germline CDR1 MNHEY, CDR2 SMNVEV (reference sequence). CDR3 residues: CASSLRGIPGNTIYF. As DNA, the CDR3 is TGTGCCAGCAGTTTAAGGGGGATACCTGGAAACACCATATATTTT.

The CDR3 region has the DNA TGTGCCAGCTCACCAGTGAGTAGCGGGCACAATGAGCAGTTCTTC. It translates to CASSPVSSGHNEQFF. The rearrangement uses TRBV18 and TRBJ2-1; TRBD2 matches 7 bases. The CDR3 contains 15 residues. The junction had 6 bases not matched to a gene; V was cut back by 2 bases and J by 5 bases. Germline CDR1 reads KGHSH; CDR2 reads LQKENI.

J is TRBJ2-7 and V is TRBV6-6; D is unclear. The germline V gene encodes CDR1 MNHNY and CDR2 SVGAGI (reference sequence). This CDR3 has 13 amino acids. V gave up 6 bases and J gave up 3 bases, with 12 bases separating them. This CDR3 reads CASSQTQFYEQYF. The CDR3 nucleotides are TGTGCCAGCAGCCAAACACAATTCTACGAGCAGTACTTC.

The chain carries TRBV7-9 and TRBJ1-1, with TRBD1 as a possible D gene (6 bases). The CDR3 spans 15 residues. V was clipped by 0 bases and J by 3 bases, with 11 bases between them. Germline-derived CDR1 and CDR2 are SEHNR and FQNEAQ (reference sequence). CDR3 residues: CASSLAGRGDTEAFF. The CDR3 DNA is TGTGCCAGCAGCTTAGCGGGCAGGGGTGACACTGAAGCTTTCTTT.

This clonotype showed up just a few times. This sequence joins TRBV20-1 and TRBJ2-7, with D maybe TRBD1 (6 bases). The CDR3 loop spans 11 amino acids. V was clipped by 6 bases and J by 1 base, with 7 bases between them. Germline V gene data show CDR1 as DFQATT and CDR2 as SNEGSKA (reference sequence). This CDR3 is CSAGHSYEQYF. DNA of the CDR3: TGCAGTGCGGGACATTCCTACGAGCAGTACTTC.

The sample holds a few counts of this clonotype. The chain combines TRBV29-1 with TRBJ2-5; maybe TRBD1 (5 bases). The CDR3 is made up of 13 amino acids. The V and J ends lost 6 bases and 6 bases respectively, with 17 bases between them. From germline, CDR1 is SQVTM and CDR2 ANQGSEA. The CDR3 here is CSVKTRVIQTQYF. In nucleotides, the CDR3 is TGCAGCGTAAAAACCAGGGTAATACAGACCCAGTACTTC.

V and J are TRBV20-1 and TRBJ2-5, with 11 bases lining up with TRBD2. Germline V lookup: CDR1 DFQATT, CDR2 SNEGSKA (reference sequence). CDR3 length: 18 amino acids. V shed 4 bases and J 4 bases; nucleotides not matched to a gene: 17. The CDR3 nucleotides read TGCAGTGCTATGGGGGCTGCTAGCGGGAGGACCACCCCAGAGACCCAGTACTTC. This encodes CSAMGAASGRTTPETQYF.

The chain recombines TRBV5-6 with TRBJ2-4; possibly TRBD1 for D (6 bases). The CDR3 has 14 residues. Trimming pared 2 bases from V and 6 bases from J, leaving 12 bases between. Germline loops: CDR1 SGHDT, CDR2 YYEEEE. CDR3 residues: CASSFWQGRNIQYF. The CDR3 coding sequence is TGTGCCAGCAGCTTTTGGCAGGGGAGAAACATTCAGTACTTC.

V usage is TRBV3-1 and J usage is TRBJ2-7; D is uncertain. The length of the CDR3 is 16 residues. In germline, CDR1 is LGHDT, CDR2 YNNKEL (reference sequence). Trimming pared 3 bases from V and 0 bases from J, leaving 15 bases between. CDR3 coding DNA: TGTGCCAGCAGCCATGTCCTGAGCAGTTTCTCCTACGAGCAGTACTTC. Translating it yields CASSHVLSSFSYEQYF.

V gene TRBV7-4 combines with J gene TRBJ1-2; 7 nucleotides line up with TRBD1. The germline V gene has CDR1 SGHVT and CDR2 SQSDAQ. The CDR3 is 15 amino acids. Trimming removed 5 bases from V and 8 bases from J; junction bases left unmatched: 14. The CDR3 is CASSEGQDGLGGYTF. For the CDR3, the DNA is TGTGCCAGCAGCGAAGGACAGGACGGCTTGGGGGGCTACACCTTC. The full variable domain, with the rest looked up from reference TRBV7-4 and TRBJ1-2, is GAGVSQSPRYKVAKRGRDVALRCDSISGHVTLYWYRQTLGQGSEVLTYSQSDAQRDKSGRPSGRFSAERPERSVSTLKIQRTEQGDSAVYLCASSEGQDGLGGYTFGSGTRLTVV.